The 27 T cell receptor beta chains below come from one sample, sequenced in a study of blood T cell repertoires in COVID-19. The data were produced by immunoSEQ multiplex PCR, yet TCRdb's version contains in-frame clones alone and is incomplete. The table includes a few hundred thousand clones, around 83% detected once. The sample was peripheral blood. The source of these receptors is a man in his late teens or twenties with active or convalescent COVID-19.

Comments on this clone: The identical CDR3 is also encoded by other nucleotide sequences in the sample. V is TRBV7-3 and J is TRBJ2-1; a weak D match, TRBD1 (5 bases). The CDR3 is made up of 15 amino acids. Per the germline V gene, CDR1 is SGHTA and CDR2 is FQGTGA. V was clipped by 2 bases and J by 2 bases, with 10 bases between them. CDR3 region: CASSLGQGTYNEQFF. The CDR3 DNA follows: TGTGCCAGCAGCTTAGGGCAGGGCACCTACAATGAGCAGTTCTTC.

The chain is built from TRBV6-2 or TRBV6-3 and TRBJ2-3, with 16 bases identical to TRBD2. The V segment lost 4 bases and the J segment 5 bases; nucleotides outside the gene matches: 3. The CDR3 has 16 amino acids. Germline loops: CDR1 MNHEY, CDR2 SVGEGT. CDR3 sequence reads: CASSSGTSGRGDTQYF. The CDR3 bases are TGTGCCAGCAGTTCCGGGACTAGCGGGAGGGGAGATACGCAGTATTTT.

J is TRBJ1-6 and V is TRBV3-1 (or the pseudogene TRBV3-2), with no clear D. V was clipped by 1 base and J by 1 base, with 11 bases between them. The germline CDR1 and CDR2 sequences are LGHDT and YNNKEL (reference sequence). The CDR3 has 17 residues. As DNA, the CDR3 is TGTGCCAGCAGCCAAGTAAGAGGAGGATCCTATAATTCACCCCTCCACTTT. It codes for CASSQVRGGSYNSPLHF.

This chain joins TRBV19 and TRBJ1-3; a weak D match, TRBD1 (5 bases). V was trimmed by 10 bases and J by 5 bases, leaving 24 bases between them. From germline, CDR1 is LNHDA and CDR2 SQIVND (reference sequence). The CDR3 covers 16 residues. In nucleotides, the CDR3 is TGTGCCACCTCCTCCGGGAGACAGCTCTACCGAAACACCATATATTTT. Its translation: CATSSGRQLYRNTIYF.

V and J are TRBV4-1 and TRBJ1-4; unclear D gene. Deletions cut 6 bases from V and 8 bases from J, with 16 bases between. Germline V gene sequence: CDR1 MGHRA, CDR2 YSYEKL. The CDR3 runs to 14 residues. CDR3 in amino acids: CASRPLGFGEKLFF. DNA for the CDR3: TGCGCCAGCAGGCCCCTCGGTTTCGGGGAAAAACTGTTTTTT.

This rearrangement joins TRBV28 to TRBJ1-5; D gene uncertain. The CDR3 extends over 13 amino acids. V dropped 4 bases and J dropped 4 bases, with 8 bases sitting between them. CDR1 is MDHEN, CDR2 SYDVKM, per germline. The CDR3 coding sequence is TGTGCCAGCAGTTCCGATGCGAATCAGCCCCAGCATTTT. Translated, it gives CASSSDANQPQHF.

This clone was seen more than once but under ten times. The genes are TRBV6-5 and TRBJ1-5, with D possibly TRBD1 on 6 matching bases. The CDR3 runs 11 residues. Per the germline V gene, CDR1 is MNHEY and CDR2 is SVGAGI. With 4 bases removed from V and 12 bases from J, the gap between germline ends came to 10 bases. CDR3 amino acids: CASSSSGHQHF. CDR3 bases: TGTGCCAGCAGTTCCTCGGGACACCAGCATTTT.

The chain couples TRBV5-1 to TRBJ2-1; D is unresolved. The V gene's germline CDR1 is SGHRS and CDR2 YFSETQ. The CDR3 is 12 residues long. Trimming removed 4 bases from V and 4 bases from J, with 6 bases in between. CDR3 sequence (DNA): TGCGCCAGCAGCGTGAGATACAATGAGCAGTTCTTC. Translation gives CASSVRYNEQFF.

This chain joins TRBV7-8 and TRBJ2-7, with 9 positions matching TRBD1. CDR3 size: 19 residues. V lost 10 bases to trimming and J lost 4 bases; unmatched junction nucleotides: 26. CDR1 and CDR2 (germline): SGHVS, FQNEAQ. The CDR3 loop is CAITTGDKGAGTGRYEQYF. In DNA form, the CDR3 reads TGTGCCATCACTACAGGAGATAAAGGGGCCGGGACAGGGCGATACGAGCAGTACTTC.

This sequence joins TRBV11-2 and TRBJ2-7, with 8 bases aligning to TRBD1. The V gene's germline CDR1 is SGHAT and CDR2 FQNNGV. This CDR3 spans 14 amino acids. Trimming at V came to 2 bases and at J to 9 bases, leaving 9 bases not matched to a gene. The CDR3 sequence: CASSLLGQGERQYF. CDR3 coding DNA: TGTGCCAGCAGCTTATTAGGACAGGGTGAGAGGCAGTACTTC.

The rearrangement joins TRBV24-1 to TRBJ2-4, with D tentatively TRBD2 (5 bases). Germline V lookup: CDR1 KGHDR, CDR2 SFDVKD. CDR3 length: 14 residues. Trimming removed 7 bases at V and 10 bases at J, with 19 bases between. CDR3 DNA sequence: TGTGCCACCAGCCAAAAAGGGCCCGGGGTAATTCAGTACTTC. This encodes CATSQKGPGVIQYF.

This chain links TRBV6-4 with TRBJ2-5; 12 bases are shared with TRBD2. The germline V gene has CDR1 MRHNA and CDR2 SNTAGT. After removal of 5 bases from V and 2 bases from J, the junction contained 3 bases not matched to a gene. The CDR3 contains 15 residues. The CDR3 nucleotides are TGTGCCAGCAGTCGGACTAGCGGGGATCAAGAGACCCAGTACTTC. Translating it yields CASSRTSGDQETQYF.

The J gene is TRBJ2-7, the V gene TRBV7-9; D call uncertain. The CDR3 length is 15 residues. Germline V gene lookup returns CDR1 SEHNR and CDR2 FQNEAQ (reference sequence). V gave up 1 base and J gave up 5 bases, with 15 bases separating them. The CDR3 bases are TGTGCCAGCAGCTTAGGCTTAAACCCCCCAGACGAGCAGTACTTC. This encodes CASSLGLNPPDEQYF.

V is TRBV27 and J is TRBJ1-6, with D perhaps TRBD1 (6 bases). Trimming stripped 3 bases from V and 9 bases from J, with 15 bases between. CDR1 and CDR2 (germline): MNHEY, SMNVEV (reference sequence). This CDR3 is 15 amino acids long. DNA for the CDR3: TGTGCCAGCAGTTTGGACAGTCCTCTCTCTTCACCCCTCCACTTT. This encodes CASSLDSPLSSPLHF.

The V gene is TRBV4-1, the J gene TRBJ2-1; 9 bases map to TRBD2. Trimming took 4 bases from V and 4 from J; bases not matched to a gene: 8. CDR1 and CDR2 (germline): MGHRA, YSYEKL. This CDR3 contains 16 residues. The CDR3: CASSRGGAGYYNEQFF. The CDR3 DNA follows: TGCGCCAGCAGCCGCGGGGGGGCCGGGTATTACAATGAGCAGTTCTTC.

V and J are TRBV3-1 (or the pseudogene TRBV3-2) and TRBJ2-1; a weak D match, TRBD2 (7 bases). The CDR3 runs to 17 residues. Germline assignment: CDR1 LGHDT and CDR2 YNNKEL (reference sequence). V shed 1 base and J shed 0 bases, with 13 bases lying between them. The CDR3 protein is CASSQAGGSFSYNEQFF. The CDR3 coding sequence is TGTGCCAGCAGCCAAGCGGGGGGCTCATTCTCCTACAATGAGCAGTTCTTC.

This chain connects TRBV5-1 to TRBJ1-1, with D possibly being TRBD1 (5 bases). The CDR3 consists of 14 residues. Germline CDR1 SGHRS, CDR2 YFSETQ. With 7 bases removed from V and 1 base from J, the gap between germline ends came to 14 bases. CDR3 sequence (DNA): TGCGCCAGCTTTCGGGGGACGGGGAACACTGAAGCTTTCTTT. Amino acids: CASFRGTGNTEAFF.

This rearrangement joins TRBV30 to TRBJ1-2, with D perhaps TRBD1 (5 bases). The CDR3 has 13 residues. V was pared by 1 base and J by 3 bases, with 9 bases between. Germline CDR1 reads GTSNPN; CDR2 reads SVGIG (reference sequence). The CDR3 is CAWSDRSDYGYTF. In nucleotides, the CDR3 is TGTGCCTGGAGTGACAGGTCCGACTATGGCTACACCTTC.

This chain connects TRBV11-2 to TRBJ2-7; no reliable D call. V was trimmed by 5 bases and J by 2 bases, leaving 7 bases between them. Germline loops: CDR1 SGHAT, CDR2 FQNNGV. The CDR3 sequence is 12 residues long. The CDR3 sequence is CASSPDTYEQYF. The DNA of the CDR3 is TGTGCCAGCAGCCCCGACACCTACGAGCAGTACTTC.

The count of this clone is one. This rearrangement joins TRBV6-5 to TRBJ1-5; 7 positions agree with TRBD1. The CDR3 extends over 13 amino acids. CDR1 is MNHEY and CDR2 is SVGAGI in the germline V gene. V lost 6 bases to trimming and J lost 6 bases; unmatched junction nucleotides: 5. CDR3 residues: CASRTGIAQPQHF. The CDR3 coding sequence is TGTGCCAGCAGGACAGGGATCGCTCAGCCCCAGCATTTT.

The V call is TRBV6-2 or TRBV6-3, the J call TRBJ2-3; the match to TRBD1 covers 9 bases. Germline V CDR1 and CDR2: MNHEY, SVGEGT. V shed 6 bases, J shed 7 bases, and the junction held 8 bases outside the gene matches. The CDR3 is 14 amino acids. CDR3 loop: CASSRDRVWNTQYF. CDR3 coding DNA: TGTGCCAGCAGCAGGGACAGGGTGTGGAATACGCAGTATTTT.

The chain joins TRBV29-1 to TRBJ2-7, with 8 bases fitting TRBD1. Unmatched junction bases numbered 3, after V lost 7 bases and J lost 1 base. Germline-derived CDR1 and CDR2 are SQVTM and ANQGSEA. The CDR3 totals 12 residues. CDR3 nucleotides: TGCAGCGCAGGACAGGGTTCCTACGAGCAGTACTTC. Its translation: CSAGQGSYEQYF.

This clone was seen more than once but under ten times. The chain employs TRBV27 and TRBJ2-1; 13 bases match TRBD2. The CDR3 length is 15 residues. Losses at the gene ends were 5 bases for V and 13 bases for J; bases not matched to a gene: 11. Germline V gene data show CDR1 as MNHEY and CDR2 as SMNVEV (reference sequence). For the CDR3, the DNA is TGTGCCAGCAGTCCGACTAGCGGGGGGCCCATGCGTCAGTTCTTC. This sequence encodes CASSPTSGGPMRQFF.

The chain joins TRBV19 to TRBJ2-7, with 8 bases aligning to TRBD1. CDR3 length equals 15 residues. Germline-derived CDR1 and CDR2 are LNHDA and SQIVND (reference sequence). The junction had 7 bases not matched to a gene; V was cut back by 4 bases and J by 2 bases. CDR3 sequence (DNA): TGTGCCAGTAGTAGATCCACGGGACAGGCCTACGAGCAGTACTTC. This encodes CASSRSTGQAYEQYF.

V gene TRBV4-1 combines with J gene TRBJ1-5; D is perhaps TRBD1 (5 bases). Trimming took 3 bases from V and 4 from J, leaving 10 bases between them. CDR3 length: 14 amino acids. CDR1 and CDR2 (germline): MGHRA, YSYEKL. As DNA, the CDR3 is TGCGCCAGCAGCCACCCAGGGCAAAATCAGCCCCAGCATTTT. Protein product: CASSHPGQNQPQHF.

V usage is TRBV10-2 and J usage is TRBJ2-5; a possible D gene is TRBD2 (6 bases). The ends were cut back, 3 bases at V and 7 bases at J, with 21 bases in the middle. Germline lookup yields CDR1 WSHSY and CDR2 SAAADI. This CDR3 contains 16 residues. The CDR3 DNA follows: TGCGCCAGCAGTGATATGATAGGGACTTTCAAGGGGACCCAGTACTTC. This gives the protein CASSDMIGTFKGTQYF.

This clone appeared a single time. The chain carries TRBV5-6 and TRBJ1-2, with a tentative D call TRBD1 (5 bases). The germline V gene encodes CDR1 SGHDT and CDR2 YYEEEE. V was shortened by 1 base and J by 12 bases, with 19 bases between the two germline ends. The CDR3 is 14 amino acids. The chain's CDR3 is CASSLSTLGVGHTF. The CDR3 nucleotides are TGTGCCAGCAGCTTGTCAACTTTAGGTGTGGGGCACACCTTC.